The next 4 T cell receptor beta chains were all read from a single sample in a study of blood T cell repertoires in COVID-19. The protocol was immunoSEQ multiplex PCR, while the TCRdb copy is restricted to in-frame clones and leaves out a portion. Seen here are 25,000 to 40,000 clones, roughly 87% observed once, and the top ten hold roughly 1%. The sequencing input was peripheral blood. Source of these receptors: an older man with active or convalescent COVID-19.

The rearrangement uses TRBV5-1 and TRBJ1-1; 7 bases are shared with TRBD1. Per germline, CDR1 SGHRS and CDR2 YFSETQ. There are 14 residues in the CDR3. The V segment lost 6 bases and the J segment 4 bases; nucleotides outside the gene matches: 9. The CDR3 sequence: CASTDRATVTEAFF. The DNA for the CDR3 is TGCGCCAGCACAGACAGGGCCACCGTCACTGAAGCTTTCTTT.

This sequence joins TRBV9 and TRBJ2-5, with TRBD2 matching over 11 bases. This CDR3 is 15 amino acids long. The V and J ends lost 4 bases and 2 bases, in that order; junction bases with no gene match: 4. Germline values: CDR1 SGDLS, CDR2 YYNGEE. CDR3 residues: CASSSTSGTQETQYF. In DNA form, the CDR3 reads TGTGCCAGCAGCTCGACTAGCGGGACACAAGAGACCCAGTACTTC.

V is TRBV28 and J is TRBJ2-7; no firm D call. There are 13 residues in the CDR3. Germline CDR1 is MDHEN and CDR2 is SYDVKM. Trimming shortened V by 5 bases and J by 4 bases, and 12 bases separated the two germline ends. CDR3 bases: TGTGCCAGCAGTCTGGCAGGATCATACGAGCAGTACTTC. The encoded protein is CASSLAGSYEQYF.

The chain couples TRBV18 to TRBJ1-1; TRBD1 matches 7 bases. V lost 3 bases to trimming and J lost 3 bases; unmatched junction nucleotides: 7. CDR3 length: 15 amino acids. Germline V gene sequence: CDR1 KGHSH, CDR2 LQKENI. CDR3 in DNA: TGTGCCAGCTCACCGACGGGACAGTACGACACTGAAGCTTTCTTT. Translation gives CASSPTGQYDTEAFF.